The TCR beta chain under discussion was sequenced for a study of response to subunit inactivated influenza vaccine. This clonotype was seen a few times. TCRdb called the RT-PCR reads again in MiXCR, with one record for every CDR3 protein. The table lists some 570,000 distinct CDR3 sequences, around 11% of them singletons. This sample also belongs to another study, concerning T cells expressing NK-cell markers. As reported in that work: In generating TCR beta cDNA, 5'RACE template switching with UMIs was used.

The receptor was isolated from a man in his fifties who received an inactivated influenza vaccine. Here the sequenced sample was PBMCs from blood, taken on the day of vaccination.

CDR3 sequence (DNA): TGCGCCAGCAGCTCAAACCCAGGGGCCACTGAAGCTTTCTTT. It is translated as CASSSNPGATEAFF. V is TRBV5-1 and J is TRBJ1-1, with D perhaps TRBD1 (6 bases). CDR3 size: 14 residues. The V end lost 3 bases, the J end lost 4 bases, and 13 bases lay between the germline ends. CDR1 and CDR2 from the germline V gene are SGHRS and YFSETQ.